The sample holds a few counts of the clone carrying this T cell receptor beta chain. These data belong to a study of T cells after yellow fever vaccination. Study-level background: Fractions of limited cellularity were prepared by means of SMART-Seq v4 Ultra Low Input.

The CDR3 has 13 residues. Trimming removed 4 bases from V and 4 bases from J; junction bases left unmatched: 3. Germline-derived CDR1 and CDR2 are SQVTM and ANQGSEA. Each CDR3 protein gets one entry after TCRdb re-called the 5' RACE reads with MiXCR. The top ten clones hold roughly 13% of a sample with approximately 550,000 distinct CDR3 sequences, about 19% of them seen once. The chain links TRBV29-1 to TRBJ2-7; TRBD2 aligns across 11 bases. This TCR was recovered from a man younger than 40 who received the YFV17D yellow fever vaccine. The sample here was PBMCs, taken 15 days after the yellow fever booster vaccination. CDR3 sequence: CSVGTSGRYEQYF. CDR3 bases: TGCAGCGTTGGGACTAGCGGGCGATACGAGCAGTACTTC.